The TCR beta chain under discussion was sequenced for a study of T cells after posttransplantation cyclophosphamide. Broader study findings: Donor-recipient repertoire similarity was low at 1-2 months, rising over year one.

This table comes from immunoSEQ multiplex PCR, and its TCRdb copy is limited to in-frame clones, with some not included. In total the sample includes 35,000 to 40,000 clones, none of them seen once. V trimming: 3 bases; J trimming: 1 base; junction bases outside the gene matches: 5. The CDR3 has 16 residues. Germline lookup yields CDR1 MNHEY and CDR2 SMNVEV (reference sequence). This clone has ten or more counts. What it binds is unknown. This chain joins TRBV27 and TRBJ2-5; 10 bases are shared with TRBD2. The source is a man aged 30 to 39 in good health and a related stem cell transplant donor. The specimen sequenced was PBMCs. The CDR3 region has the DNA TGTGCCAGCAGTTTCCGGGTAGCGGGGGGCCAAGAGACCCAGTACTTC. It yields the protein CASSFRVAGGQETQYF.